This record concerns one TCR beta chain sequence. The data were taken from a study of blood T cell repertoires in COVID-19. The table came from immunoSEQ multiplex PCR; TCRdb's copy has only in-frame clones and leaves some out. The table shows about 200,000 clones, with 80% to 85% occurring only once. The CDR3 is 14 residues long. Trimming left V 4 bases short and J 5 bases short, with 11 bases between. The germline gives CDR1 SGHTA, CDR2 FQGNSA. This clonotype originated in a woman at least 80 years old with COVID-19, enrolled during active disease. The specimen sequenced was peripheral blood. The chain links TRBV7-2 to TRBJ2-2; tentatively, D is TRBD1 (6 bases). Here the CDR3 reads CASSSRTVTGELFF. The CDR3 nucleotides read TGTGCCAGCAGCTCGAGGACAGTAACCGGGGAGCTGTTTTTT.